The rows below give T cell receptor beta chains drawn from one sample of a study of blood T cell repertoires in COVID-19. Here immunoSEQ multiplex PCR was the method, and the copy in TCRdb shows in-frame clones only, minus some. In the table there are about 300,000 clones, approximately 90% of which are singletons. Sample: PBMCs or T cells enriched from blood (not recorded which). Receptors originate from a woman between 25 and 40 years old who had recovered from COVID-19. Both conserved end residues are part of each CDR3. The D gene is left open where the match is weak. Clone size appears in some rows only: once, few, many, or a class for an expanded clone.

v_call,clone_size,j_call,d_call,cdr3_nt,cdr3_aa
TRBV3-1/TRBV3-2,.,TRBJ2-5,.,TGTGCCAGCAGCCATCCGGCGGGCGGCCAAGAGACCCAGTACTTC,CASSHPAGGQETQYF
TRBV6-5,.,TRBJ2-5,TRBD2,TGTGCCAGCAGTTACGGGGTAGCGGGGGGGCAAGAGACCCAGTACTTC,CASSYGVAGGQETQYF
TRBV7-6,.,TRBJ1-1,.,TGTGCCAGCAGCTTAGGGGGCGGGGGCACTGAAGCTTTCTTT,CASSLGGGGTEAFF
TRBV3-1/TRBV3-2,.,TRBJ2-1,TRBD2,TGTGCCAGCAGCCACACTAGCGGGGGCTTCTACAATGAGCAGTTCTTC,CASSHTSGGFYNEQFF
TRBV7-9,.,TRBJ1-5,TRBD1,TGTGCCAGCAGCTCAGGGGACAGGGGGGGTCAGCCCCAGCATTTT,CASSSGDRGGQPQHF
TRBV2,.,TRBJ1-3,.,TGTGCCAGCAGGAGCCGCGGGGCTGGAAACACCATATATTTT,CASRSRGAGNTIYF
TRBV27,.,TRBJ1-4,TRBD1,TGTGCCAGCAGCCCGACAGGGTTCTTTGAAAAACTGTTTTTT,CASSPTGFFEKLFF
TRBV7-9,.,TRBJ1-1,.,TGTGCCAGCAGCTTACTCCGGGGAAACGGCACTGAAGCTTTCTTT,CASSLLRGNGTEAFF
TRBV7-9,few,TRBJ1-5,.,TGTGCCAGCAGCTTATCTTCTAGCAATCAGCCCCAGCATTTT,CASSLSSSNQPQHF
TRBV5-1,once,TRBJ2-7,TRBD1,TGCGCCAGCAGCTGGGACAGGGGGGACTACGAGCAGTACTTC,CASSWDRGDYEQYF
TRBV27,.,TRBJ1-2,.,TGTGCCAGCAGTTTTGGGCTAGCTACGACGGTGGGGTACTATGGCTACACCTTC,CASSFGLATTVGYYGYTF
TRBV6-2/TRBV6-3,once,TRBJ1-3,.,TGTGCCAGCAGCCGGGACTTCCTCTCTGGAAACACCATATATTTT,CASSRDFLSGNTIYF
TRBV9,.,TRBJ1-6,.,TGTGCCAGCAGCGGTTACAACCTGAATTCACCCCTCCACTTT,CASSGYNLNSPLHF
TRBV30,.,TRBJ2-7,TRBD1,TGTGCCTGGACTGACCCGGGACAGGGGGCTTACGAGCAGTACTTC,CAWTDPGQGAYEQYF
TRBV19,.,TRBJ2-5,.,TGTGCCAGTAGTATGCGCCGAGCACAAGAGACCCAGTACTTC,CASSMRRAQETQYF
TRBV7-2,once,TRBJ2-7,TRBD1,TGTGCCAGCAGCTTATCTACCGGACAGGGCTTTAACGAGCAGTACTTC,CASSLSTGQGFNEQYF
TRBV19,.,TRBJ2-3,TRBD2,TGTGCCAGTAGTGGGGGACTAGCGACAGATACGCAGTATTTT,CASSGGLATDTQYF
TRBV6-5,.,TRBJ2-4,TRBD1,TGTGCCAGCCGAACAGGGGACAGCAAAAACATTCAGTACTTC,CASRTGDSKNIQYF
TRBV19,.,TRBJ1-5,TRBD1,TGTGCCAGTAGTATTACGGCAGGGGGTAGCAATCAGCCCCAGCATTTT,CASSITAGGSNQPQHF
TRBV4-2,.,TRBJ2-3,TRBD2,TGTGCCAGCAGCCAAGAAGGCGGGGGGGCAAGGGATACGCAGTATTTT,CASSQEGGGARDTQYF
TRBV4-1,.,TRBJ2-3,TRBD2,TGCGCCAGCAGCCAACTTTTAGCGGGGGCAATCACAACAGATACGCAGTATTTT,CASSQLLAGAITTDTQYF
TRBV19,.,TRBJ2-2,.,TGTGCCAGTAGTCCCCGAACAGGGAACACCGGGGAGCTGTTTTTT,CASSPRTGNTGELFF
TRBV5-6,.,TRBJ2-3,TRBD1,TGTGCCAGCAGCTTGGCCCAGGGGGCTGGCACAGATACGCAGTATTTT,CASSLAQGAGTDTQYF
TRBV4-1,.,TRBJ1-2,.,TGCGCCAGCAGCCAGCCACAGGAAAACTATGGCTACACCTTC,CASSQPQENYGYTF
TRBV25-1,.,TRBJ2-1,TRBD2,TGTGCCAGCAGGGATAACCCGGGGGGAACCTACAATGAGCAGTTCTTC,CASRDNPGGTYNEQFF
TRBV6-2/TRBV6-3,.,TRBJ1-1,TRBD1,TGTGCCAGCAGTTACTCGGGGACAGGGTTCTTGGGGAACACTGAAGCTTTCTTT,CASSYSGTGFLGNTEAFF
TRBV7-9,.,TRBJ2-7,TRBD1,TGTGCCAGCAGCTCGGGACAGGGGCTTCCGTGGTCCTACGAGCAGTACTTC,CASSSGQGLPWSYEQYF
TRBV9,few,TRBJ1-4,TRBD1,TGTGCCAGCAGCAAAGTAGGGCTAGGGGGCGCGGCAACTAATGAAAAACTGTTTTTT,CASSKVGLGGAATNEKLFF
TRBV7-9,few,TRBJ1-3,.,TGTGCCAGCAGCGCCAGGGTTATGGACACCATATATTTT,CASSARVMDTIYF
TRBV9,.,TRBJ1-6,.,TGTGCCAGCAGCGTAGATCCCTCGGGGGATTCACCCCTCCACTTT,CASSVDPSGDSPLHF
TRBV2,.,TRBJ1-2,TRBD1,TGTGCCAGCATTAAAGACAGGGGAATTGGCTACACCTTC,CASIKDRGIGYTF
TRBV28,.,TRBJ2-3,TRBD1,TGTGCCAGCAGTCGATCACAGGGGGCCGGGGCAGATACGCAGTATTTT,CASSRSQGAGADTQYF
TRBV7-2,.,TRBJ2-5,TRBD2,TGTGCCAGCAGCCTAGCGGGGGGAGACGGGTGGGAGACCCAGTACTTC,CASSLAGGDGWETQYF
TRBV18,.,TRBJ2-7,TRBD1,TGTGCCAGCTCACTTGACAGGGAGGAGCAGTACTTC,CASSLDREEQYF
TRBV7-2,.,TRBJ2-7,TRBD1,TGTGCCAGCAGCTTAGGGGGACAGGGATTACTTAAAGCCTACGAGCAGTACTTC,CASSLGGQGLLKAYEQYF
TRBV27,once,TRBJ1-1,.,TGTGCCAGCAGTCCAGGACCTGGGGGGAGAGCTTTCTTT,CASSPGPGGRAFF
TRBV19,.,TRBJ1-5,.,TGTGCCAGTACCCCGGGGATCCGGGGGAATCAGCCCCAGCATTTT,CASTPGIRGNQPQHF
TRBV19,once,TRBJ1-5,.,TGTGCCAGTAGTATAGATTCGGGGGGCAATCAGCCCCAGCATTTT,CASSIDSGGNQPQHF
TRBV30,.,TRBJ2-7,.,TGTGCCTCGGGGGCGTGGGCAGGCTACGAGCAGTACTTC,CASGAWAGYEQYF
TRBV28,.,TRBJ1-6,.,TGTGCCAGCAGTACGACAGGTTCATGGTCACCCCTCCACTTT,CASSTTGSWSPLHF
TRBV28,.,TRBJ2-7,.,TGTGCCAGCAGTTTAAACGCAGTGATCGAGCAGTACTTC,CASSLNAVIEQYF
TRBV6-6,.,TRBJ1-4,TRBD1,TGTGCCAGCAGGAACCGACAGGGGGCTAATAATGAAAAACTGTTTTTT,CASRNRQGANNEKLFF
TRBV7-2,.,TRBJ2-3,TRBD2,TGTGCCAGCAGCTCCCCCCCGCTAGCGGGGACCACAGATACGCAGTATTTT,CASSSPPLAGTTDTQYF
TRBV4-1,.,TRBJ1-1,.,TGCGCCAGCAGCCAATCTGGACACCTGAACACTGAAGCTTTCTTT,CASSQSGHLNTEAFF
TRBV5-1,.,TRBJ2-7,.,TGCGCCAGCAGCCGGAACCCCCTGAGGTCCTACGAGCAGTACTTC,CASSRNPLRSYEQYF
TRBV7-2,once,TRBJ1-3,TRBD1,TGTGCCAGCAGCCTCAGGGGGCGGGAAAACACCATATATTTT,CASSLRGRENTIYF
TRBV10-3,.,TRBJ1-1,.,TGTGCCATCAGCCCCTGGGAGGGAGGGGTGATGAACACTGAAGCTTTCTTT,CAISPWEGGVMNTEAFF
TRBV6-1,once,TRBJ1-2,.,TGTGCCAGCAGTGAAGAACCGTTAGCTAACTATGGCTACACCTTC,CASSEEPLANYGYTF
TRBV5-1,.,TRBJ1-6,.,TGCGCCAGCAGCTTGGTGGGGGGTACTCTCTATTCACCCCTCCACTTT,CASSLVGGTLYSPLHF
TRBV15,once,TRBJ1-5,.,TGTGCCACCAGCCCCCATAGCAATCAGCCCCAGCATTTT,CATSPHSNQPQHF
TRBV2,.,TRBJ1-2,.,TGTGCAACCAGACCCGGGAGAGGCTACACCTTC,CATRPGRGYTF